This is a list of T cell receptor beta chains from one sample in a study of cytomegalovirus exposure and HLA in healthy donors. Measured with immunoSEQ multiplex PCR; TCRdb has only the in-frame clones, and not every one. This sample has more than 90,000 clones; 65% to 85% occur once, and the top ten carry under 2%. Sequenced material: PBMCs. Receptor source: a woman in her 40s in good health and CMV-seronegative. Each CDR3 is given with its conserved first and last residue. Each record gives: V gene, J gene, clone size, D gene, CDR3 protein, CDR3 DNA. D genes are given only for firm matches. Expanded clones get a size class; other rows say once, few or many, or leave the size out.

TRBV9	TRBJ1-2	-	TRBD1	CASSGWTGGGGYGYTF	TGTGCCAGCAGCGGATGGACAGGGGGAGGGGGCTATGGCTACACCTTC
TRBV28	TRBJ1-5	-	-	CASSFGTSQPQHF	TGTGCCAGCAGTTTCGGGACTAGTCAGCCCCAGCATTTT
TRBV5-3	TRBJ2-3	-	TRBD2	CARSRDHGGGTSADTQYF	TGTGCCAGAAGTCGTGATCATGGCGGGGGGACTAGCGCAGATACGCAGTATTTT
TRBV28	TRBJ2-1	-	-	CASSFPTRLVDEQFF	TGTGCCAGCAGTTTCCCCACTAGGTTGGTCGATGAGCAGTTCTTC
TRBV5-1	TRBJ2-3	-	TRBD1	CASEAGGSGTDTQYF	TGCGCCAGCGAAGCAGGGGGATCTGGCACAGATACGCAGTATTTT
TRBV2	TRBJ2-7	-	-	CASSEVGGPSYEQYF	TGTGCCAGCAGTGAAGTCGGGGGGCCTTCCTACGAGCAGTACTTC
TRBV7-2	TRBJ2-7	few	TRBD2	CASSAAEILAGEDEQYF	TGTGCCAGCAGCGCCGCAGAGATCCTAGCGGGAGAGGACGAGCAGTACTTC
TRBV7-9	TRBJ1-1	few	TRBD1	CASSLAPGQSLEAFF	TGTGCCAGCAGCTTAGCGCCGGGACAGTCCCTCGAAGCTTTCTTT
TRBV9	TRBJ1-2	few	-	CASSGDYGYTF	TGTGCCAGCAGCGGCGACTATGGCTACACCTTC
TRBV6-6	TRBJ1-2	few	-	CASSYSAPNYGYTF	TGTGCCAGCAGTTACTCGGCACCGAACTATGGCTACACCTTC
TRBV19	TRBJ1-4	few	TRBD1	CASSIGSGTANEKLFF	TGTGCCAGTAGTATAGGATCCGGGACAGCTAATGAAAAACTGTTTTTT
TRBV4-2	TRBJ1-3	-	TRBD1	CASSQDGDRIGNTIYF	TGTGCCAGCAGCCAAGACGGGGACAGGATCGGAAACACCATATATTTT
TRBV15	TRBJ2-3	few	TRBD1	CATSRYRDRLTDTQYF	TGTGCCACCAGCAGATACCGGGACAGGCTCACAGATACGCAGTATTTT
TRBV4-2	TRBJ2-3	-	TRBD1	CASSQPAGGQGSDTQYF	TGTGCCAGCAGCCAACCCGCTGGGGGACAGGGGTCAGATACGCAGTATTTT
TRBV9	TRBJ2-3	-	-	CASSPDYLTDTQYF	TGTGCCAGCAGCCCGGACTATCTCACAGATACGCAGTATTTT
TRBV10-2	TRBJ1-5	-	-	CASRSPEGSNQPQHF	TGCGCCAGCAGATCTCCCGAGGGAAGCAATCAGCCCCAGCATTTT
TRBV6-5	TRBJ1-1	-	-	CASRQNMNTEAFF	TGTGCCAGCAGACAGAACATGAACACTGAAGCTTTCTTT
TRBV5-1	TRBJ2-1	-	TRBD1	CASSLVARQGKNEQFF	TGCGCCAGCAGCTTGGTGGCTCGACAGGGGAAAAATGAGCAGTTCTTC
TRBV6-1	TRBJ1-1	-	-	CASFSGVMNTEAFF	TGTGCCAGCTTCTCAGGGGTAATGAACACTGAAGCTTTCTTT
TRBV7-3	TRBJ2-1	once	TRBD2	CASSPSGLAGGNEQFF	TGTGCCAGCAGCCCCTCCGGACTAGCGGGAGGAAATGAGCAGTTCTTC
TRBV7-9	TRBJ2-3	-	-	CASSPASWWKGSTDTQYF	TGTGCCAGCAGCCCGGCAAGTTGGTGGAAGGGGAGCACAGATACGCAGTATTTT
TRBV27	TRBJ1-1	-	TRBD1	CASSGRGQGFEAFF	TGTGCCAGCAGTGGGAGGGGACAGGGCTTTGAAGCTTTCTTT
TRBV9	TRBJ2-1	-	TRBD2	CASSVGLAGGEQFF	TGTGCCAGCAGCGTGGGACTAGCGGGGGGCGAGCAGTTCTTC
TRBV7-9	TRBJ1-1	-	TRBD1	CASSTQGPSTEAFF	TGTGCCAGCAGCACACAGGGGCCTAGCACTGAAGCTTTCTTT
TRBV19	TRBJ1-5	once	-	CATRVSLSNQPQHF	TGTGCCACCCGGGTGTCCCTGAGCAATCAGCCCCAGCATTTT
TRBV5-4	TRBJ1-1	-	-	CASSPEDWRGAFF	TGTGCCAGCAGCCCCGAGGATTGGAGGGGAGCTTTCTTT
TRBV4-1	TRBJ2-5	-	TRBD2	CASSQDLLAGATGAQYF	TGCGCCAGCAGCCAAGATTTACTAGCGGGCGCGACGGGGGCCCAGTACTTC